Presented here are 18 T cell receptor beta chains from one specimen sequenced in a study of blood T cell repertoires in COVID-19. This table comes from immunoSEQ multiplex PCR, and its TCRdb copy is limited to in-frame clones, with some not included. The repertoire holds roughly 230,000 clones, with 80% to 85% as singletons. The sequencing input was peripheral blood. The receptors come from a man aged 45-60 years with active or convalescent COVID-19.

This rearrangement joins TRBV30 to TRBJ1-2; a possible D gene is TRBD1 (5 bases). The CDR3 length is 13 residues. Germline CDR1 GTSNPN, CDR2 SVGIG (reference sequence). The germline V and J ends were trimmed by 2 bases and 7 bases, with 14 bases remaining between them. DNA of the CDR3: TGTGCCTGGAGTCCGGGGGGATGGGTTGGCTACACCTTC. It yields the protein CAWSPGGWVGYTF.

The CDR3, as DNA: TGCAGTGCTAAGGGGCCCTACGAGCAGTACTTC. Translation gives CSAKGPYEQYF. V and J are TRBV20-1 and TRBJ2-7, with a tentative D call TRBD1 (5 bases). Trimming left V 4 bases short and J 2 bases short, with 6 bases between. Germline CDR1 reads DFQATT; CDR2 reads SNEGSKA (reference sequence). The CDR3 consists of 11 residues.

The chain recombines TRBV5-4 with TRBJ2-7, with D possibly being TRBD1 (5 bases). The CDR3 is 16 residues long. Trimming took off 4 bases at V and 2 bases at J, with 19 bases between the two ends. Germline CDR1 and CDR2: SGHNT and YYREEE (reference sequence). Here the CDR3 reads CASSVGVKGLPYEQYF. CDR3 sequence (DNA): TGTGCCAGCAGCGTGGGTGTGAAGGGGCTACCCTACGAGCAGTACTTC.

This sequence joins TRBV6-2 or TRBV6-3 and TRBJ2-7; 11 bases match TRBD1. Germline assignment: CDR1 MNHEY and CDR2 SVGEGT. V trimming: 6 bases; J trimming: 5 bases; junction bases outside the gene matches: 9. This CDR3 region has 15 residues. Here the CDR3 reads CASSNPDRGLNEQYF. The CDR3 DNA is TGTGCCAGCAGCAACCCGGACAGGGGGCTGAACGAGCAGTACTTC.

This clone has only a few counts. V gene TRBV7-3 combines with J gene TRBJ2-1, with 10 bases that match TRBD2. In germline, CDR1 is SGHTA, CDR2 FQGTGA. This CDR3 is 15 amino acids long. The V segment lost 4 bases and the J segment 3 bases; nucleotides outside the gene matches: 3. This CDR3 reads CASSWGTSVYNEQFF. The CDR3 DNA reads TGTGCCAGCAGCTGGGGGACTAGCGTCTACAATGAGCAGTTCTTC.

V usage is TRBV6-5 and J usage is TRBJ1-3; a possible D gene is TRBD1 (5 bases). The CDR3 sequence is 14 residues long. Germline V lookup: CDR1 MNHEY, CDR2 SVGAGI. The V gene lost 6 bases and the J gene lost 4 bases, with 13 bases spanning the gap. CDR3 residues: CASRPGGTGNTIYF. CDR3 coding DNA: TGTGCCAGCAGGCCTGGAGGGACGGGAAACACCATATATTTT.

V gene TRBV2 combines with J gene TRBJ2-7; the D gene is possibly TRBD2 (6 bases). This CDR3 contains 15 residues. Deletions cut 4 bases from V and 3 bases from J, with 16 bases between. Germline CDR1 SNHLY, CDR2 FYNNEI. In DNA form, the CDR3 reads TGTGCCAGCAGTGTAGTGGGGACTGGATTCTACGAGCAGTACTTC. Its protein product is CASSVVGTGFYEQYF.

The chain recombines TRBV18 with TRBJ2-7; D remains unclear. The CDR3 length is 15 residues. The V and J ends lost 4 bases and 5 bases respectively, with 18 bases between them. Looked up from germline, CDR1 is KGHSH and CDR2 is LQKENI. The CDR3 DNA is TGTGCCAGCTCACTAACCCGGGTCCGGCCCGACGAGCAGTACTTC. As protein: CASSLTRVRPDEQYF.

The CDR3 reads CASRLDRNSPLHF. The DNA of the CDR3 is TGTGCCAGCAGATTAGACAGGAATTCACCCCTCCACTTT. This chain links TRBV2 with TRBJ1-6; D might be TRBD1 (6 bases). Per the germline V gene, CDR1 is SNHLY and CDR2 is FYNNEI. The CDR3 length is 13 residues. V gave up 6 bases and J gave up 7 bases, with 10 bases separating them.

Notes on this clone: The same CDR3 is also encoded by other DNA sequences in this sample. The chain links TRBV9 to TRBJ2-3; D might be TRBD1 (6 bases). Trimming pared 4 bases from V and 0 bases from J, leaving 9 bases between. The length of the CDR3 is 14 residues. The germline CDR1 and CDR2 sequences are SGDLS and YYNGEE. Here the CDR3 DNA reads TGTGCCAGCAGCCCAGGGGACAGCACAGATACGCAGTATTTT. Amino acids: CASSPGDSTDTQYF. Drawing the rest from reference TRBV9 and TRBJ2-3, the complete variable domain is DSGVTQTPKHLITATGQRVTLRCSPRSGDLSVYWYQQSLDQGLQFLIQYYNGEERAKGNILERFSAQQFPDLHSELNLSSLELGDSALYFCASSPGDSTDTQYFGPGTRLTVL.

The chain employs TRBV5-1 and TRBJ2-3, with a weak D call TRBD1 (5 bases). V dropped 0 bases and J dropped 0 bases, with 5 bases sitting between them. Germline-derived CDR1 and CDR2 are SGHRS and YFSETQ. The CDR3 runs to 14 residues. The CDR3 DNA is TGCGCCAGCAGCTTGGAGGGGAGCACAGATACGCAGTATTTT. This encodes CASSLEGSTDTQYF.

This chain joins TRBV19 and TRBJ2-1, with 8 bases identical to TRBD1. After removal of 4 bases from V and 2 bases from J, the junction contained 4 bases not matched to a gene. CDR3 length: 15 residues. CDR1 is LNHDA and CDR2 is SQIVND in the germline V gene (reference sequence). The CDR3 protein is CASSTDRDAYNEQFF. CDR3 in DNA: TGTGCCAGTAGTACGGACAGGGACGCCTACAATGAGCAGTTCTTC.

With regard to this clone: A junction end diverges from the germline sequence, so it may reflect a read error. The gene calls are TRBV19 and TRBJ2-1, with D possibly being TRBD2 (6 bases). The CDR3 extends over 12 amino acids. CDR1 is LNHDA, CDR2 SQIVND, per germline (reference sequence). The CDR3 spells CATTTRVDEQFF. DNA for the CDR3: TGTGCCACCACGACTAGGGTGGATGAACAGTTCTTC.

This chain connects TRBV5-4 to TRBJ2-1; tentative D call: TRBD1 (6 bases). Germline V gene sequence: CDR1 SGHNT, CDR2 YYREEE (reference sequence). With 2 bases removed from V and 8 bases from J, the gap between germline ends came to 14 bases. The CDR3 is 14 residues long. The CDR3 is CASSLDARGYEQFF. The CDR3 DNA follows: TGTGCCAGCAGCTTAGACGCCAGGGGCTATGAGCAGTTCTTC.

The gene calls are TRBV2 and TRBJ2-2; D possibly corresponds to TRBD2 (5 bases). The CDR3 totals 13 residues. V was clipped by 4 bases and J by 5 bases, with 8 bases between them. Germline CDR1 and CDR2: SNHLY and FYNNEI. The CDR3 reads CASSVGETGELFF. The CDR3 DNA follows: TGTGCCAGCAGTGTCGGGGAAACCGGGGAGCTGTTTTTT.

The J gene is TRBJ1-5, the V gene TRBV5-1; the match to TRBD1 covers 7 bases. Trimming at V came to 4 bases and at J to 4 bases, leaving 5 bases not matched to a gene. The length of the CDR3 is 14 residues. Germline lookup yields CDR1 SGHRS and CDR2 YFSETQ. The CDR3 here is CASSPGQENQPQHF. The CDR3 coding sequence is TGCGCCAGCAGCCCAGGACAGGAAAATCAGCCCCAGCATTTT. The variable domain in full, completed from reference TRBV5-1 and TRBJ1-5, reads KAGVTQTPRYLIKTRGQQVTLSCSPISGHRSVSWYQQTPGQGLQFLFEYFSETQRNKGNFPGRFSGRQFSNSRSEMNVSTLELGDSALYLCASSPGQENQPQHFGDGTRLSIL.

The chain has TRBV5-6 and TRBJ1-2; TRBD1 might be the D (6 bases). CDR3 length: 14 residues. V lost 1 base and J 8 bases, leaving 15 bases between the germline ends. Germline V CDR1 and CDR2: SGHDT, YYEEEE. In DNA form, the CDR3 reads TGTGCCAGCAGCTTGAGGGGGGGCCAATCGGGCTACACCTTC. Residues: CASSLRGGQSGYTF.

CDR3 coding DNA: TGTGCCAGCAGCCCGAGGGGGCTCAATCAGCCCCAGCATTTT. Its protein product is CASSPRGLNQPQHF. This sequence joins TRBV3-1 (or the pseudogene TRBV3-2) and TRBJ1-5; 7 nucleotides align to TRBD1. Germline V gene sequence: CDR1 LGHDT, CDR2 YNNKEL (reference sequence). The CDR3 has 14 residues. Unmatched junction bases numbered 3, after V lost 4 bases and J lost 3 bases.